This is a list of T cell receptor beta chains from one sample in a study of T cells in localized non-small cell lung cancer. This table comes from immunoSEQ multiplex PCR, and its TCRdb copy is limited to in-frame clones, with some not included. The sample comprises approximately 88,000 clones, roughly 90% of which are singletons, and approximately 4% rests with the top ten. The sample here was PBMCs, taken before any cancer treatment. The source is a woman aged 35-75 years with stage II squamous cell lung carcinoma. Each CDR3 is given with its conserved first and last residue. D genes are given only for firm matches.

>TRBJ2-3|TRBD2|TRBV11-2
CASSSVGTSGRDTQYF
TGTGCCAGCAGCTCAGTCGGGACTAGCGGGAGGGATACGCAGTATTTT
>TRBJ2-7|.|TRBV27
CASSQQGSEQYF
TGTGCCAGCAGTCAACAGGGATCCGAGCAGTACTTC
>TRBJ2-6|TRBD2|TRBV5-4
CAMGRGGSGANVLTF
TGTGCCATGGGGAGGGGTGGCTCTGGGGCCAACGTCCTGACTTTC
>TRBJ2-7|.|TRBV7-9
CASSLGVRYEQYF
TGTGCCAGCAGCTTAGGAGTACGCTACGAGCAGTACTTC
>TRBJ1-5|.|TRBV6-1
CASRDVGRGYQPQHF
TGTGCCAGCAGGGACGTCGGCAGGGGATACCAGCCCCAGCATTTT
>TRBJ1-2|.|TRBV27
CASSLRQSYGYTF
TGTGCCAGCAGTTTAAGACAGTCCTATGGCTACACCTTC
>TRBJ1-5|.|TRBV5-1
CASSPGGFGNQPQHF
TGCGCCAGCAGCCCGGGGGGTTTTGGCAATCAGCCCCAGCATTTT
>TRBJ2-1|TRBD2|TRBV19
CASSILAGASYNEQFF
TGTGCCAGTAGTATACTAGCGGGAGCAAGCTACAATGAGCAGTTCTTC
>TRBJ2-3|.|TRBV4-2
CASSQEGAVNF
TGTGCCAGCAGCCAAGAGGGCGCAGTGAATTTT
>TRBJ1-1|.|TRBV5-1
CASSLEPIGTEAFF
TGCGCCAGCAGCTTGGAGCCGATAGGGACTGAAGCTTTCTTT
>TRBJ2-7|.|TRBV6-6
CASSEGPTMGSYEQYF
TGTGCCAGCAGCGAGGGACCTACGATGGGCTCCTACGAGCAGTACTTC